This paragraph covers one T cell receptor beta chain sequence. The junction departs from germline at one end; a sequencing error may be responsible. This sample is part of a study of graft-versus-host responses after intestinal transplantation. Across the study: Uniformly, recipients were administered anti-thymocyte globulin induction with subsequent tacrolimus and steroids for about 3 years.

Profiling relied on immunoSEQ multiplex PCR, and the TCRdb table lists in-frame clones only, not all of them. This sample has about 24,000 clones, with approximately 85% found just once. The sample in question was PBMCs, obtained nearly 470 days after intestinal transplant. The receptor's source is a human patient who received an intestinal transplant, so some T cells may come from the graft donor.

CDR3 residues: CASSLGTMNSEAFF. In DNA, the CDR3 is TGTGCCAGCAGCCTGGGTACCATGAACAGTGAAGCTTTCTTT. The J gene is TRBJ1-1, the V gene TRBV7-9, with D unclear. Germline CDR1 and CDR2: SEHNR and FQNEAQ (reference sequence). There are 14 residues in the CDR3.